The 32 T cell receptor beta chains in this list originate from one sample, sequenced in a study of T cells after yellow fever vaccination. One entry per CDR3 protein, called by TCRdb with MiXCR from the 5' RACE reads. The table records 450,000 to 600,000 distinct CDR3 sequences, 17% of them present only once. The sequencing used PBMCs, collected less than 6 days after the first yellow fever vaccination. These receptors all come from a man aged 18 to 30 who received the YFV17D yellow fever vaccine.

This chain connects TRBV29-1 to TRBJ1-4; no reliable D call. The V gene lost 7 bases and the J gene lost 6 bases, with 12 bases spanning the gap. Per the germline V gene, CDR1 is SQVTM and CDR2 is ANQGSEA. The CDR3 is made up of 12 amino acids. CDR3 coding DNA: TGCAGCGGGCGGGAGCTCCATGAAAAACTGTTTTTT. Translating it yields CSGRELHEKLFF.

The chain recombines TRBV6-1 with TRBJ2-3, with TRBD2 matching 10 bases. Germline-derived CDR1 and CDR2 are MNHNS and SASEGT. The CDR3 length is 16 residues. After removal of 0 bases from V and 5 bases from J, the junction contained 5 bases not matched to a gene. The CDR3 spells CASSEAAGGGQDTQYF. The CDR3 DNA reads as TGTGCCAGCAGTGAAGCAGCGGGGGGGGGTCAAGATACGCAGTATTTT.

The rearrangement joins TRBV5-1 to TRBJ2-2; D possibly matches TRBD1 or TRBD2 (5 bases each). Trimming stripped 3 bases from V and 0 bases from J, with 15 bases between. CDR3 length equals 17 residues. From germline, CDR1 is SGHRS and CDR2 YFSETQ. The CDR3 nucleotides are TGCGCCAGCAGCTCGGGACCTTCCCGAACGAACACCGGGGAGCTGTTTTTT. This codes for CASSSGPSRTNTGELFF.

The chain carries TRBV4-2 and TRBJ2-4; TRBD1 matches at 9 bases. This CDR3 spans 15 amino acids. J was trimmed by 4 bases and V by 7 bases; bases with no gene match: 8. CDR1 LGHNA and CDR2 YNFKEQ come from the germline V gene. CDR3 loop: CASNLAGTGKNIQYF. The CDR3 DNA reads TGTGCCAGCAACCTAGCCGGGACAGGGAAAAACATTCAGTACTTC.

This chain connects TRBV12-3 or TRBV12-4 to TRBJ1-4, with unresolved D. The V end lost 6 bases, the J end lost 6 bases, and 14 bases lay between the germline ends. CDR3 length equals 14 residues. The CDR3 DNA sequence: TGTGCCAGCAGCCGCAACCTAGGTTATGAAAAACTGTTTTTT. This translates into CASSRNLGYEKLFF.

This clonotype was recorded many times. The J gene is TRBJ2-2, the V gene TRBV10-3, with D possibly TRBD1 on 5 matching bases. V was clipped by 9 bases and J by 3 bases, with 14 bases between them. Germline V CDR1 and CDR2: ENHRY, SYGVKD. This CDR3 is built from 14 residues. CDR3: CAMKSLRDTGELFF. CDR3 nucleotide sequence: TGTGCCATGAAGAGTCTCAGGGACACCGGGGAGCTGTTTTTT.

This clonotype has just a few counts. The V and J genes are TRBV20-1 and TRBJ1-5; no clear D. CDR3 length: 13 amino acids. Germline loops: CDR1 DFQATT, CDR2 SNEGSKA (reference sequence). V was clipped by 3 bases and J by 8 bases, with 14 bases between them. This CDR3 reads CSARGTGKEPQHF. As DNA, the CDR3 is TGCAGTGCTAGGGGCACGGGAAAGGAGCCCCAGCATTTT.

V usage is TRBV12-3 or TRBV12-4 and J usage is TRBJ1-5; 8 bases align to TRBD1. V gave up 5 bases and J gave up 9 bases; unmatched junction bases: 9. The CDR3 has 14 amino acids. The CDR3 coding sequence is TGTGCCAGCAGTACCGCGGACAGGGATATGCCCCAGCATTTT. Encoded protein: CASSTADRDMPQHF.

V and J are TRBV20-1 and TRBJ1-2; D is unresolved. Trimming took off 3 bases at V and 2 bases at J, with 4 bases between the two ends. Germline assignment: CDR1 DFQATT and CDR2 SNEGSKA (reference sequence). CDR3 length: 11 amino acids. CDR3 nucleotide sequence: TGCAGTGCTAGCGTAAACTATGGCTACACCTTC. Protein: CSASVNYGYTF.

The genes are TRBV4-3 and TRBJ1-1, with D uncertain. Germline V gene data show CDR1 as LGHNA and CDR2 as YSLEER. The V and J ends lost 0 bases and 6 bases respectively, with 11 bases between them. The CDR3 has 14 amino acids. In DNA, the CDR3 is TGCGCCAGCAGCCAAGAAGGTAGGCAGGCTGAAGCTTTCTTT. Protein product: CASSQEGRQAEAFF.

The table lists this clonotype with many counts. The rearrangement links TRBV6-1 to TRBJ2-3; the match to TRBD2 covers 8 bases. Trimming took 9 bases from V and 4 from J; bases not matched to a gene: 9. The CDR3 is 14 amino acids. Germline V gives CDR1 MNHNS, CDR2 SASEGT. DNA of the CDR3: TGTGCCAGTCAACGGGAGGGGGGCGCAGATACGCAGTATTTT. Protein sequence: CASQREGGADTQYF.

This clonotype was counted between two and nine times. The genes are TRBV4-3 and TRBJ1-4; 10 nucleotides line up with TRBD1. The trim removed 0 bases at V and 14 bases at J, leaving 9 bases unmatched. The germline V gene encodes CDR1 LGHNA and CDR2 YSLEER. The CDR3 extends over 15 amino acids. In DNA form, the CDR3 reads TGCGCCAGCAGCCAAGACCAGGGACAGGGGAGGTTTCTGTTTTTT. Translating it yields CASSQDQGQGRFLFF.

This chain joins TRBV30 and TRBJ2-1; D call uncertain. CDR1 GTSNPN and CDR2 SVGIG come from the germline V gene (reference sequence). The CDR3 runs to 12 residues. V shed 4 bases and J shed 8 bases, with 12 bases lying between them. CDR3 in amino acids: CAWKGYRHEQFF. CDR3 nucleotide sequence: TGTGCCTGGAAAGGATATCGGCATGAGCAGTTCTTC.

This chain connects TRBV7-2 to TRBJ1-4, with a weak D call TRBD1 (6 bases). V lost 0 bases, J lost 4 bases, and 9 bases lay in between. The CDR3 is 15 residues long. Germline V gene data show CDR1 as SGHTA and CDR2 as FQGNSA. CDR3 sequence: CASSLAAQGNEKLFF. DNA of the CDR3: TGTGCCAGCAGCTTAGCCGCACAGGGTAATGAAAAACTGTTTTTT.

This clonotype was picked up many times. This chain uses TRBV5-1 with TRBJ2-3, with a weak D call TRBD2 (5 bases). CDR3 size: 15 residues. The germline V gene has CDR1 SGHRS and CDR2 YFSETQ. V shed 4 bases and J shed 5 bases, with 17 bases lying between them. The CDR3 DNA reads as TGCGCCAGCAGCCCCGGCGGGTCTGCAGGAGATACGCAGTATTTT. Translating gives CASSPGGSAGDTQYF. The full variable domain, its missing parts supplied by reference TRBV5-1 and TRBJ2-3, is KAGVTQTPRYLIKTRGQQVTLSCSPISGHRSVSWYQQTPGQGLQFLFEYFSETQRNKGNFPGRFSGRQFSNSRSEMNVSTLELGDSALYLCASSPGGSAGDTQYFGPGTRLTVL.

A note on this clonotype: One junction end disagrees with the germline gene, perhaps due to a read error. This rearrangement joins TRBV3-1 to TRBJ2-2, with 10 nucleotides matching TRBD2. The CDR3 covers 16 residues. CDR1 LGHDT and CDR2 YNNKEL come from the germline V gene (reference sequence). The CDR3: CASTQLAGRNTGELFF. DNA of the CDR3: TGTGCCAGCACCCAACTAGCGGGGAGGAACACCGGGGAGCTGTTTTTT.

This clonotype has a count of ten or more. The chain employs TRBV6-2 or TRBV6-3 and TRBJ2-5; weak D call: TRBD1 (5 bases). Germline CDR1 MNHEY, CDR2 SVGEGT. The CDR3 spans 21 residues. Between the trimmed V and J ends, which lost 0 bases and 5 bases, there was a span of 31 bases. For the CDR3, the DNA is TGTGCCAGCAGTTACTCGATCGGATACGACTTGGGGCTAGGGGTCGGGGAGACCCAGTACTTC. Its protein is CASSYSIGYDLGLGVGETQYF.

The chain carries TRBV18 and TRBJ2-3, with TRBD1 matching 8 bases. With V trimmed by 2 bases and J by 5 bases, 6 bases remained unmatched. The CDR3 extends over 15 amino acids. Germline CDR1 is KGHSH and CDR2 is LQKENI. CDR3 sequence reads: CASSPRTGLQDTQYF. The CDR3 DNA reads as TGTGCCAGCTCACCAAGGACAGGGCTTCAAGATACGCAGTATTTT.

Written as DNA, the CDR3 is TGTGCCAGCAGCGGAAGAACTGTGGGGGAGACCCAGTACTTC. Protein sequence: CASSGRTVGETQYF. The genes are TRBV7-2 and TRBJ2-5; D is unresolved. V was cut by 5 bases and J by 5 bases, with 15 bases left in between. Germline CDR1 reads SGHTA; CDR2 reads FQGNSA. The CDR3 consists of 14 residues.

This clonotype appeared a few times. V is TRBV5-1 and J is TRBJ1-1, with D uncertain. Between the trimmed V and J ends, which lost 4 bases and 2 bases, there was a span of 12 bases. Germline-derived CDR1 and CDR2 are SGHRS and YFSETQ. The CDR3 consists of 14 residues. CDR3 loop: CASSPFQQNTEAFF. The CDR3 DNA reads TGCGCCAGCAGCCCATTCCAGCAAAACACTGAAGCTTTCTTT.

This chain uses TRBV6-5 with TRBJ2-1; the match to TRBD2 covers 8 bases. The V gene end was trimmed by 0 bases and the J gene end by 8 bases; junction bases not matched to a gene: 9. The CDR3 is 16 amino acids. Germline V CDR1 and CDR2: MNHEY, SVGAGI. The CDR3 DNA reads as TGTGCCAGCAGTTACTCTGGCGGGGGGACGGTAGATGAGCAGTTCTTC. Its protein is CASSYSGGGTVDEQFF.

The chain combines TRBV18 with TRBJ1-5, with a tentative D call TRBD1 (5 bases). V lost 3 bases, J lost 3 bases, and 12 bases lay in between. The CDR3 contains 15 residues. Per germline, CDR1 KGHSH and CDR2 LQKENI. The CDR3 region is CASSPYSGNNQPQHF. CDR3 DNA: TGTGCCAGCTCACCGTATTCAGGGAACAATCAGCCCCAGCATTTT.

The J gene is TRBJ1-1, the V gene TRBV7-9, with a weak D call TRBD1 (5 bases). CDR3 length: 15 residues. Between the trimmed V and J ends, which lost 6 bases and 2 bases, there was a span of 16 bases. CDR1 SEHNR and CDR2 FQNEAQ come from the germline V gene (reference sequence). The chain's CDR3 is CASRSRGRDNTEAFF. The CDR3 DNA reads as TGTGCCAGCAGGAGTCGGGGCAGGGACAACACTGAAGCTTTCTTT.

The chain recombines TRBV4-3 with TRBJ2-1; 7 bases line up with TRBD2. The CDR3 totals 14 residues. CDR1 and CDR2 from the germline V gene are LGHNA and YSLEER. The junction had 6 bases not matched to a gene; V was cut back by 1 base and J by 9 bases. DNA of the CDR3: TGCGCCAGCAGCCAAGGGGGGGGGAGGAGTGAGCAGTTCTTC. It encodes CASSQGGGRSEQFF.

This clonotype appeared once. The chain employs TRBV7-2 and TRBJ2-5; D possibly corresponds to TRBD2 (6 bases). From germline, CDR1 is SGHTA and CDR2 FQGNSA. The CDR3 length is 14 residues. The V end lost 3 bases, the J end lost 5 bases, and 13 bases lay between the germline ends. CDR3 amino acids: CASSFRIRGETQYF. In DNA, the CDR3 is TGTGCCAGCAGCTTCAGAATCCGGGGGGAGACCCAGTACTTC.

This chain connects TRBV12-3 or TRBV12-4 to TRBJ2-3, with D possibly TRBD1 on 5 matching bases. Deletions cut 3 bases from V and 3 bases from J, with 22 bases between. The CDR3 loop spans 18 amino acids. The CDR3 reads CASSFGSSSRVATDTQYF. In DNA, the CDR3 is TGTGCCAGCAGTTTCGGTAGCTCCTCCAGGGTGGCAACAGATACGCAGTATTTT.

CDR3 nucleotides: TGTGCCAGCAGCCAAATCTCCGGGACAGAGCAGTACTTC. Translating gives CASSQISGTEQYF. This chain uses TRBV3-1 with TRBJ2-7; weak D call: TRBD1 (6 bases). Trimming shortened V by 2 bases and J by 7 bases, and 12 bases separated the two germline ends. The V gene's germline CDR1 is LGHDT and CDR2 YNNKEL (reference sequence). The CDR3 is 13 residues long.

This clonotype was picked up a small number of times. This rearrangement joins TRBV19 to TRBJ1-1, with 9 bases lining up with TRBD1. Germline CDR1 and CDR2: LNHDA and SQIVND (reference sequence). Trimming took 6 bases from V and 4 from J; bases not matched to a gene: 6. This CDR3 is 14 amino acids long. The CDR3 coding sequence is TGTGCCAGTAGACCCCTGACAGGGGGCACTGAAGCTTTCTTT. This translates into CASRPLTGGTEAFF.

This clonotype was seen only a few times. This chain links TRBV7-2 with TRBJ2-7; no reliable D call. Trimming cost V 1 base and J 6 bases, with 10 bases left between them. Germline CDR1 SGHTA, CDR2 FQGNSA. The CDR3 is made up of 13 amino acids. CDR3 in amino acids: CASSLGLRVEQYF. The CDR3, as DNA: TGTGCCAGCAGCTTAGGTCTTCGCGTCGAGCAGTACTTC.

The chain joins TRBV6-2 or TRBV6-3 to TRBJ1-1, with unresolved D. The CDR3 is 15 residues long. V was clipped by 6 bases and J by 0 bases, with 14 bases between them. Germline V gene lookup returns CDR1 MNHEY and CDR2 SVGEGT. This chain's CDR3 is CASSPLRAMNTEAFF. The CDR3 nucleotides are TGTGCCAGCAGCCCTCTCCGGGCCATGAACACTGAAGCTTTCTTT.

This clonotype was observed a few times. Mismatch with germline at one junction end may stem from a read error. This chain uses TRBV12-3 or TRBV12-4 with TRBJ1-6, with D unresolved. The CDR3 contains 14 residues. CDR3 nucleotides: TGTGCCAGCAGCTTAGAGGGTTATAATTCACCCCTCCACTTT. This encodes CASSLEGYNSPLHF.

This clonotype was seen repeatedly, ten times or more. The chain's CDR3 is CSAIKLFRDYEQYF. CDR3 bases: TGCAGTGCCATAAAACTCTTTAGGGACTACGAGCAGTACTTC. This rearrangement joins TRBV20-1 to TRBJ2-7; D not certain. CDR3 length: 14 residues. Trimming left V 6 bases short and J 3 bases short, with 18 bases between. From germline, CDR1 is DFQATT and CDR2 SNEGSKA (reference sequence).